Listed here is a single T cell receptor beta chain. The clone's antigen remains unknown. Per-base quality was not reported, and no clone a single base away is much larger than it. These data belong to a study of shared clonotypes between healthy human individuals (dated by TCRdb to about 2020). With respect to the entire study: The cohort included three men and a couple of women between 18 and 49 years of age. Per donor, three plates each were used for CD4 naive and CD4 memory, two for CD8 naive, and one for CD8 memory. The study deeply sequenced blood TCR repertoires of roughly five healthy adults to estimate repertoire size and the extent of clonotype sharing between individuals. Different laboratories and diverse techniques were used to prepare libraries and sequence TCR repertoires, to increase sequencing depth and limit assay-specific biases. Each donor's leukapheresis produced roughly between about 0.85 and 10 billion PBMCs. Broad study findings and their caveats: Compared with non-shared clonotypes, clonotypes shared by all four sorted-subset donors had higher generation probabilities. Pairwise subsampling led to the expectation that sequencing depth would affect the degree of clonotype sharing among donors. Across four donors, approximately 4.9% of naive CD4, around 3.3% of naive CD8, roughly 2.3% of memory CD4, and 0.4% to 0.45% of memory CD8 clonotypes were shared. Larger estimated clonotype richness was generally found for naive subsets than for memory subsets. The small number of donors limited the genetic and exposure-history diversity represented. Sampling was restricted to blood, and TCR repertoires in tissues likely differ from the TCR repertoires found in blood. Rarefaction of sorted-subset datasets indicated incomplete sequencing despite the large sequencing depth.

Relative to germline, V is 6 bases shorter and J is 3 bases shorter, with 8 bases between their ends. CDR1 is given as SNHLY and CDR2 as FYNNEI, both from the germline V gene. The CDR3 runs 12 amino acids, cysteine and phenylalanine included. Only CDR3 DNA is held: 36 bases, read in frame from base 1. For the CD8 naive samples, CD45RO-negative cells were positively selected for CCR7, yielding a CD45RA+CCR7+ population from which TemRA cells were excluded. The donors were healthy, HIV-negative adults with no recently reported acute infections or vaccinations. Only Caucasian adults living in Nashville, Tennessee, USA were represented among the donors. After blood collection by leukapheresis, PBMCs were isolated using Ficoll-Histopaque density gradient centrifugation and then cryopreserved in the vapor phase of liquid nitrogen. Purity and quantity of every magnetically sorted T cell population were checked by analytical flow cytometry. Genomic DNA was isolated from each sorted fraction and quantified by UV absorbance on a Nanodrop 2000c.

Using the deep immunoSEQ assay, TCR CDR3 regions were amplified from genomic DNA by multiplex PCR. Genomic DNA extracted from each cell subset was distributed evenly over all wells of several immunoSEQ 96-well plates, and each plate served as one replicate. For sorted subsets, roughly 190 ng of genomic DNA, equivalent to around 31,000 T cell genomes, went into each replicate PCR. Purified libraries were measured with a Qubit 3.0 fluorometer, size-checked on a Bioanalyzer 2100, and measured again with the KAPA Library Quantification kit. A separate single-read 150-cycle Illumina NextSeq 550 flow cell was used to sequence each immunoSEQ 96-well plate. The paper's data handling went like this. Because the immunoSEQ output held only junctional sequences and lacked quality scores, the filtering could not match the filtering applied to full-length reads. To assign V/J genes and CDR3, sequences were annotated against IMGT germline references using PyIR, a Python wrapper for IgBLAST v1.9. Any read was removed if the V/J assignment was weak (E-value above 1e-6), the CDR3 was missing, or the read contained stop codons, out-of-frame junctions, or ambiguous translated residues. A V3J clonotype was defined by an identical inferred V gene, J gene, and CDR3 amino acid sequence. Percentage overlap between repertoires was calculated by dividing the number of shared unique clonotypes by the size of the smaller repertoire. Repertoire richness was assessed with RTK rarefaction, the Chao1 estimator, and Recon v2.1 estimates of unobserved clonotypes. For all TCRbeta clonotypes obtained by the gDNA method from a handful of donors, generation probabilities were computed with OLGA. Sourced from immuneACCESS, this table was stored by TCRdb with only in-frame sequences that have V and J called. A share of the clones is absent; for the studies checked, an unresolved V gene accounts for under half, and the remainder has no known explanation. Clonal size and the V and J genes are those of that table, whereas D and trimming came from the DNA. The sample data list about 600,000 clones, and about 98% of these were observed just once. 0.25% to 0.35% of the sample goes to the ten largest clones.

The sequenced sample consisted of naive CD8+ T cells sorted from blood. This specimen's cell subset or site label, per the study, means: CD45RA+CCR7+. The source of this sequence is a man between 25 and 39 years old in good health. The sequence joins TRBV2 to TRBJ1-1; a confident D gene designation cannot be given. The DNA sequence is as follows: TGTGCCAGCAGGGCTTGGGACACTGAAGCTTTCTTT. It is translated as CASRAWDTEAFF.